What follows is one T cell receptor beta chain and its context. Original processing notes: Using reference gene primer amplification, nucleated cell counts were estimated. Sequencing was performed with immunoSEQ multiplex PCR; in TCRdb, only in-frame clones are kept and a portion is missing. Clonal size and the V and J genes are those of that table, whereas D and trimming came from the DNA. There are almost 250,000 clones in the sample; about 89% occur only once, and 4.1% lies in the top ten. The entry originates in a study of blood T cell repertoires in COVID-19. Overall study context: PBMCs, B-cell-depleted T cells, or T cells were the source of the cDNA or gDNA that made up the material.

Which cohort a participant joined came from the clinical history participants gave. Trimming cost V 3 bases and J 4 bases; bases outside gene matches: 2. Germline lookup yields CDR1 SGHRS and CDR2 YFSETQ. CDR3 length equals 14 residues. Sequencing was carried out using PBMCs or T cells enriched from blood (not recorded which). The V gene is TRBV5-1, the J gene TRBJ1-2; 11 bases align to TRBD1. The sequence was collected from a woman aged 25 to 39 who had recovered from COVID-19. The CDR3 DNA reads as TGCGCCAGCAGCTCGGGACAGGGGGTCTATGGCTACACCTTC. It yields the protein CASSSGQGVYGYTF.